Reported below is one TCR beta chain. These data are taken from a study of blood T cell repertoires in COVID-19. Overall study context: Material from acute and convalescent COVID-19 was sourced from the United States, Italy and Spain. From T cells, B-cell-depleted T cells, or PBMCs came the material, which was cDNA or gDNA.

The CDR3 consists of 14 residues. The V gene's germline CDR1 is LGHNA and CDR2 YSLEER. With V trimmed by 4 bases and J by 4 bases, 4 bases remained unmatched. Here immunoSEQ multiplex PCR was the method, and the copy in TCRdb shows in-frame clones only, minus some. The table includes about 150,000 clones, approximately 86% detected once. The sequenced sample consisted of peripheral blood. The chain links TRBV4-3 to TRBJ2-1, with 7 positions matching TRBD2. This TCR was sampled from a man aged 70-80 years with acute or convalescent COVID-19. Written as DNA, the CDR3 is TGCGCCAGCAGCCGAGCAGCGGGGTACAATGAGCAGTTCTTC. It translates to CASSRAAGYNEQFF.